Below, 3 T cell receptor beta chains from the same sample are listed, as sequenced in a study of shared clonotypes between healthy human individuals. Profiling relied on immunoSEQ multiplex PCR, and the TCRdb table lists in-frame clones only, not all of them. The sample holds about 2 million clones, roughly 94% seen once. The material sequenced was naive CD4+ T cells sorted from blood. As to subset: CD45RA+ positively selected. These receptors all come from a man aged 18 to 35 in good health.

The chain combines TRBV6-5 with TRBJ1-3, with TRBD1 identical over 10 bases. The CDR3 runs to 15 residues. V shed 6 bases and J 1 base; nucleotides not matched to a gene: 3. From germline, CDR1 is MNHEY and CDR2 SVGAGI. CDR3 protein: CASRRQGASGNTIYF. The CDR3 nucleotides read TGTGCCAGCAGAAGACAGGGGGCATCTGGAAACACCATATATTTT.

This sequence joins TRBV19 and TRBJ2-2, with D uncertain. The germline V gene encodes CDR1 LNHDA and CDR2 SQIVND (reference sequence). CDR3 length: 14 amino acids. With 5 bases removed from V and 1 base from J, the gap between germline ends came to 8 bases. In nucleotides, the CDR3 is TGTGCCAGTAGTTGGCAGATGAACACCGGGGAGCTGTTTTTT. Encoded protein: CASSWQMNTGELFF. The full variable domain, completed using reference TRBV19 and TRBJ2-2, is DGGITQSPKYLFRKEGQNVTLSCEQNLNHDAMYWYRQDPGQGLRLIYYSQIVNDFQKGDIAEGYSVSREKKESFPLTVTSAQKNPTAFYLCASSWQMNTGELFFGEGSRLTVL.

This clone was recorded only once. The chain recombines TRBV6-5 with TRBJ1-5; D remains unclear. Germline CDR1 is MNHEY and CDR2 is SVGAGI. There are 13 residues in the CDR3. V was pared by 4 bases and J by 6 bases, with 10 bases between. This CDR3 reads CASSSVPSQPQHF. CDR3 sequence (DNA): TGTGCCAGCAGTTCCGTGCCGAGTCAGCCCCAGCATTTT.